The sequence of this T cell receptor (beta chain) was determined in a study of response to subunit inactivated influenza vaccine. Whole-study findings and limits: Few additional T cells are recruited per seasonal influenza vaccination, authors suggested.

Deletions cut 7 bases from V and 2 bases from J, with 9 bases between. The CDR3 sequence is 14 residues long. MiXCR, applied by TCRdb to the RT-PCR reads, yields one record per CDR3 protein. The sample holds roughly 700,000 distinct CDR3 sequences, roughly 14% seen once. This clonotype was seen at least ten times. Its antigen remains unknown. The chain has TRBV12-3 or TRBV12-4 and TRBJ2-6; D uncertain. The source material was PBMCs from blood, sampled approximately 15 days before vaccination. This sequence was found in a man aged 45-65 years who received an inactivated influenza vaccine. This chain's CDR3 is CASTQGTGANVLTF. Written as DNA, the CDR3 is TGTGCCAGCACCCAAGGGACTGGGGCCAACGTCCTGACTTTC.